This T cell receptor (beta chain) was retrieved from a study of T cell changes during pregnancy in multiple sclerosis. CDR3 length equals 15 residues. Germline V gives CDR1 SGHAT, CDR2 FQNNGV. Trimming shortened V by 5 bases and J by 7 bases, and 21 bases separated the two germline ends. Repertoires were generated with immunoSEQ multiplex PCR, while TCRdb's copy carries only in-frame clones and drops some. The sample yields 89,000 or so clones, about 91% seen once. V usage is TRBV11-2 and J usage is TRBJ2-7, with D possibly TRBD2 on 7 matching bases. The TCR comes from a female donor in good health, serving as a control in a pregnancy study. Some clones in this sample may be carry-over from other donors' samples. Sample: PBMCs, taken in the first trimester of pregnancy. Here the CDR3 reads CASSQFAGALGEQYF. CDR3 bases: TGTGCCAGCAGCCAATTTGCGGGGGCCCTAGGAGAGCAGTACTTC.